The text below deals with one T cell receptor beta chain. This specimen comes from a study of cytomegalovirus exposure and HLA in healthy donors. The germline gives CDR1 SGHTA, CDR2 FQGNSA. The CDR3 covers 13 residues. Trimming took off 1 base at V and 6 bases at J, with 7 bases between the two ends. The PCR ran on 60 Vbeta and 13 Jbeta primers. Assay: immunoSEQ multiplex PCR; the TCRdb copy retains only in-frame clones and omits some. The sample holds about 170,000 clones, 65% to 90% seen once. The sequence came from a male donor in good health and CMV-seronegative. V gene TRBV7-2 combines with J gene TRBJ1-5; unclear D gene. Sequenced input: PBMCs. The chain's CDR3 is CASSLGVSQPQHF. The CDR3 coding sequence is TGTGCCAGCAGCTTAGGAGTGTCTCAGCCCCAGCATTTT.